This TCR beta chain stems from a study of identical twins' blood T cells. TCRdb ran MiXCR on the 5' RACE reads and lists one entry per CDR3 protein. This table has roughly 380,000 distinct CDR3 sequences, more than 25% appearing once. Six healthy women, forming three identical twin pairs, donated samples. All three twin pairs grew up together with likely shared infections and vaccines. In this sample, this clonotype turned up a few times. V lost 5 bases to trimming and J lost 0 bases, with 11 bases between them. The germline gives CDR1 SQVTM, CDR2 ANQGSEA. This CDR3 contains 15 residues. The TCR originated in a woman between 18 and 55 years old in good health. The chain links TRBV29-1 to TRBJ2-6; D not certain. Specimen: PBMCs. The CDR3 loop reads CSVTARSSGANVLTF. In nucleotides, the CDR3 is TGCAGCGTTACGGCTAGGAGCTCTGGGGCCAACGTCCTGACTTTC. Based on the CDR3 plus reference TRBV29-1 and TRBJ2-6, the full variable domain is SAVISQKPSRDICQRGTSLTIQCQVDSQVTMMFWYRQQPGQSLTLIATANQGSEATYESGFVIDKFPISRPNLTFSTLTVSNMSPEDSSIYLCSVTARSSGANVLTFGAGSRLTVL.